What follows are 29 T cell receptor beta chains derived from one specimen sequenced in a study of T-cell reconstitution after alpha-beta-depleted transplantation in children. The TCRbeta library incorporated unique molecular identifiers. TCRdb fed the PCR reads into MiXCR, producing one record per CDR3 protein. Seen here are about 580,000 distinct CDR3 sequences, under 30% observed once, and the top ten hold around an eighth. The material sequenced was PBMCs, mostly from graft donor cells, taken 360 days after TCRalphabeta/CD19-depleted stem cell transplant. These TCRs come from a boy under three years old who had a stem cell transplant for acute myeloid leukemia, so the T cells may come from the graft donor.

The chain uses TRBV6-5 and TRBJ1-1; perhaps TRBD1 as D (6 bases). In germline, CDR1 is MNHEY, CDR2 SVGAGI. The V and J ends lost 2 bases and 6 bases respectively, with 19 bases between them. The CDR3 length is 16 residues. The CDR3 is CASSYLYRAAGAEAFF. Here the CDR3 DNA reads TGTGCCAGCAGTTACCTATACAGGGCTGCAGGGGCTGAAGCTTTCTTT.

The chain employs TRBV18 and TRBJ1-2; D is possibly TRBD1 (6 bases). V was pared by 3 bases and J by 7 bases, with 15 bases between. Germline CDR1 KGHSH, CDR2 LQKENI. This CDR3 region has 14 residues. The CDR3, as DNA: TGTGCCAGCTCACCGATGGACAGATTTGTTGGCTACACCTTC. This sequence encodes CASSPMDRFVGYTF.

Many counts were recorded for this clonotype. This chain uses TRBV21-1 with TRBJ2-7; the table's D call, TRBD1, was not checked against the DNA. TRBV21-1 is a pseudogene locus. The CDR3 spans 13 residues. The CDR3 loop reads CASACAGCCEQYV. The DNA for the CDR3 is TGTGCCAGCGCCTGTGCGGGGTGTTGCGAGCAGTACGTC.

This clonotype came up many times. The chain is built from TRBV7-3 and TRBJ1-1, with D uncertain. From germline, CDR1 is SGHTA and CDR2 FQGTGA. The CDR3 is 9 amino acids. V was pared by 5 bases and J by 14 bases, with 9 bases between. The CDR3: CASSIPHFF. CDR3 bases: TGTGCCAGCAGCATACCTCACTTCTTT.

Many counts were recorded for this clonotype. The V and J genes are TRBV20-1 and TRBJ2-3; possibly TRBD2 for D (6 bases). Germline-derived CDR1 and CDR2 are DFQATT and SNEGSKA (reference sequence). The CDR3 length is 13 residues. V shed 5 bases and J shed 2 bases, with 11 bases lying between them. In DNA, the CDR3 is TGCAGTGCTCTTAGCGGTAACACAGATACGCAGTATTTT. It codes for CSALSGNTDTQYF.

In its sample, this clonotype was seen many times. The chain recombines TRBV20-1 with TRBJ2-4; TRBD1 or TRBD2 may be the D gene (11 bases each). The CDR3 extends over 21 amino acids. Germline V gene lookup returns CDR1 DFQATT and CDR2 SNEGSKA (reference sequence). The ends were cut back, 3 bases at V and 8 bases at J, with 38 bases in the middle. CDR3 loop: CSASRSVGDRGIRGLADIQYF. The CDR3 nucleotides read TGCAGTGCTAGTCGTTCAGTAGGGGACAGGGGGATCAGGGGACTAGCGGACATTCAGTACTTC.

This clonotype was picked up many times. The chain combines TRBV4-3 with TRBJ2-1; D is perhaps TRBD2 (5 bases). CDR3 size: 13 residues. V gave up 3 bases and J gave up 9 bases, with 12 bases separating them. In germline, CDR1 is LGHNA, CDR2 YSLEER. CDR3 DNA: TGCGCCAGCAGCCATCTTACTAGTGGTGAGCAGTTCTTC. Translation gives CASSHLTSGEQFF.

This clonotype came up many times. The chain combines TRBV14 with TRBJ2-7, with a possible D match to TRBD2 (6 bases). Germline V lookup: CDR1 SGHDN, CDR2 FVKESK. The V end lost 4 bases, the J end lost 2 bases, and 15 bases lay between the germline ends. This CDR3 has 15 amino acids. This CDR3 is CASSLPGGSTYEQYF. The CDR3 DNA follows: TGTGCCAGCAGCCTTCCCGGGGGTTCGACCTACGAGCAGTACTTC.

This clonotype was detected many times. Written as DNA, the CDR3 is TGTGCCAGCAGTTCCTCGAGTCTGTCTGGGGCCAACGTCCTGACTTTC. Its translation is CASSSSSLSGANVLTF. V gene TRBV28 combines with J gene TRBJ2-6, with no clear D. CDR3 length: 16 amino acids. Trimming cost V 4 bases and J 1 base, with 11 bases left between them. Germline V CDR1 and CDR2: MDHEN, SYDVKM.

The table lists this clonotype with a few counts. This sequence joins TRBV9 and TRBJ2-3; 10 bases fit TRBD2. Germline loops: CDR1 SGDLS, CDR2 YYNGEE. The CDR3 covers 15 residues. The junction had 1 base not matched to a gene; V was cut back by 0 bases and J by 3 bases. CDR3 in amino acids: CASSVGAGGTDTQYF. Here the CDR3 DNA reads TGTGCCAGCAGCGTAGGAGCGGGAGGGACAGATACGCAGTATTTT.

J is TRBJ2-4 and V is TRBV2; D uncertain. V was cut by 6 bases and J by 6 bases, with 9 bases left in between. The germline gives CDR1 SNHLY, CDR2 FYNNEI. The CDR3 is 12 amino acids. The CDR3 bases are TGTGCCAGCAGAGGTTATTTAAACATTCAGTACTTC. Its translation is CASRGYLNIQYF. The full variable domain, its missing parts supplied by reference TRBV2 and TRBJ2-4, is EPEVTQTPSHQVTQMGQEVILRCVPISNHLYFYWYRQILGQKVEFLVSFYNNEISEKSEIFDDQFSVERPDGSNFTLKIRSTKLEDSAMYFCASRGYLNIQYFGAGTRLSVL.

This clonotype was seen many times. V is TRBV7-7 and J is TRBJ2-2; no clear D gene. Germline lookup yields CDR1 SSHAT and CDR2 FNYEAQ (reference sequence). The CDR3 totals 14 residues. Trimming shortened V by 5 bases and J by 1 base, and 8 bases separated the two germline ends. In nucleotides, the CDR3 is TGTGCCAGCAGCAAAGGGTTGAACACCGGGGAGCTGTTTTTT. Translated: CASSKGLNTGELFF.

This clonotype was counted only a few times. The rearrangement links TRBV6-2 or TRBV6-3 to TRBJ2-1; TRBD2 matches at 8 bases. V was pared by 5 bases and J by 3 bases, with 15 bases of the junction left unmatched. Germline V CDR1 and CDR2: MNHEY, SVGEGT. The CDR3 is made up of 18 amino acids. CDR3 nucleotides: TGTGCCAGCAGTAAACGGGGCGGCGGCGGGGGGATCTACAATGAGCAGTTCTTC. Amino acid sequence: CASSKRGGGGGIYNEQFF.

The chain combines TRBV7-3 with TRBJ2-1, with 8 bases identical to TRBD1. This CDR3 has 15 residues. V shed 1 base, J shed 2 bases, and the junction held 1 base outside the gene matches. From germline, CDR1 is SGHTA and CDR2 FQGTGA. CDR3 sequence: CASSLKQGAYNEQFF. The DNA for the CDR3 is TGTGCCAGCAGCTTAAAACAGGGGGCCTACAATGAGCAGTTCTTC.

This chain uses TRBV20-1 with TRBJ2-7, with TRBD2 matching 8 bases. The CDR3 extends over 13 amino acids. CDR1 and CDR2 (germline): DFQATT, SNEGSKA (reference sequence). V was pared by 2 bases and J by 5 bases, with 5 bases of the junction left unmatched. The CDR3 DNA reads TGCAGTGCTAGACTAGCGGGTAGCAACGAGCAGTACGTC. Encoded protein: CSARLAGSNEQYV.

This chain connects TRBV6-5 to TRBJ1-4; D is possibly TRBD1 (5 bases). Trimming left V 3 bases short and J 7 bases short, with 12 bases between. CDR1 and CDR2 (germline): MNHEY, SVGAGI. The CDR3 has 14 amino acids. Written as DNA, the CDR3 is TGTGCCAGCAGTTATGTGCGAGGGGTTGAAAAACTGTTTTTT. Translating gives CASSYVRGVEKLFF.

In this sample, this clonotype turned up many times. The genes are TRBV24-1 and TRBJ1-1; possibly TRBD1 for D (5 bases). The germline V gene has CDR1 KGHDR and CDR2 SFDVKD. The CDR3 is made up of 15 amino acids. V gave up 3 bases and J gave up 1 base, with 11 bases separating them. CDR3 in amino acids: CATSDGGLQNTEAFF. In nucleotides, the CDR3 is TGTGCCACCAGTGATGGGGGACTCCAGAACACTGAAGCTTTCTTT.

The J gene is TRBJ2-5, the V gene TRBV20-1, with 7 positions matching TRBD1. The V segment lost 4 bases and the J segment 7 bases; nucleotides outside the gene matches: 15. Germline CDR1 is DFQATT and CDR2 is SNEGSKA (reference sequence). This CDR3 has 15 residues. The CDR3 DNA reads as TGCAGTGCTATGCTGCGACAGGGCCCCCGAGGGACCCAGTACTTC. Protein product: CSAMLRQGPRGTQYF.

The CDR3: CASSGTVESNQPQHF. CDR3 bases: TGTGCCAGCAGTGGGACGGTAGAAAGCAATCAGCCCCAGCATTTT. This rearrangement joins TRBV12-3 or TRBV12-4 to TRBJ1-5, with a weak D call TRBD1 (5 bases). The CDR3 has 15 amino acids. V lost 5 bases and J lost 1, with 12 bases in between.

The CDR3 DNA is TGTGCCAGCAGCTTAACTTCCGGGGTTGACTCCTACGAGCAGTACGTC. Encoded protein: CASSLTSGVDSYEQYV. The chain is built from TRBV11-2 and TRBJ2-7; D might be TRBD2 (5 bases). From germline, CDR1 is SGHAT and CDR2 FQNNGV. V was pared by 2 bases and J by 0 bases, with 14 bases between. The CDR3 has 16 amino acids.

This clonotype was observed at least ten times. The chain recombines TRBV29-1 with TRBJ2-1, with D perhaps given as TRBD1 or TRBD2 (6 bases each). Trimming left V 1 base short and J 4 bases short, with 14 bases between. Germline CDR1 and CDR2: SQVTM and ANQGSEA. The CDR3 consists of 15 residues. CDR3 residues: CSVEGRQGRYNEQFF. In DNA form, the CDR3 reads TGCAGCGTTGAAGGGAGGCAGGGGAGGTACAATGAGCAGTTCTTC.

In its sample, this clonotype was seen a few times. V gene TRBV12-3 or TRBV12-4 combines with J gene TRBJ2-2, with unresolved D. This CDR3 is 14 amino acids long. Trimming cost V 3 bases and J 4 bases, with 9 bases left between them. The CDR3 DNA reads TGTGCCAGCAGTTTTTTCCTAACCACCGGGGAGCTGTTTTTT. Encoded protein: CASSFFLTTGELFF.

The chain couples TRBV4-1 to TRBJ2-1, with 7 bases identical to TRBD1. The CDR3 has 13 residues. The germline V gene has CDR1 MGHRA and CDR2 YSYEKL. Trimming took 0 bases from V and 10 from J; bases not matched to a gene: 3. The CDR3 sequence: CASSQDHRGEQFF. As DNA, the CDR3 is TGCGCCAGCAGCCAAGACCACAGGGGCGAGCAGTTCTTC.

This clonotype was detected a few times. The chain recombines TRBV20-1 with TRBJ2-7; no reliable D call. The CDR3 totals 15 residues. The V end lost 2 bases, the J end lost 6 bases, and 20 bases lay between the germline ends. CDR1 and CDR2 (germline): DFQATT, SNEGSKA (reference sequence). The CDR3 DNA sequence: TGCAGTGCTAGAAGTCCCCAGAAGGCCCGTAGCGAGCAGTACTTC. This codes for CSARSPQKARSEQYF.

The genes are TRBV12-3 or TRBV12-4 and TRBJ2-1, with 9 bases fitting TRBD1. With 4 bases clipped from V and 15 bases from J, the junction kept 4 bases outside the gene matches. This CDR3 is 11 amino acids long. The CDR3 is CASSWDRDPFF. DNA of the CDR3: TGTGCCAGCAGTTGGGACAGGGATCCGTTCTTC.

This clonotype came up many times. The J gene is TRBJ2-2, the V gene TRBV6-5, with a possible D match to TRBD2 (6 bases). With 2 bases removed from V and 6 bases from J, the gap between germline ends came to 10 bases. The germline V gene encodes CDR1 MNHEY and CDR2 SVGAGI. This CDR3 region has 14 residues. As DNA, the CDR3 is TGTGCCAGCAGTTACGGGTTAGCGGCCGGGGAGCTGTTTTTT. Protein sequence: CASSYGLAAGELFF.

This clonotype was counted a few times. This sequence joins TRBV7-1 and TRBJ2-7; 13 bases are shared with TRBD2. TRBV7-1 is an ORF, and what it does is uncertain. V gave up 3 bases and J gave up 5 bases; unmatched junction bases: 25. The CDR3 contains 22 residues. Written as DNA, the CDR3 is TGTGCCAGCAGCTCGGGACAGGGGGGCTCTGTACTAGCGGGGGGGCCGCGAGACGAGCAGTACGTC. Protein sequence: CASSSGQGGSVLAGGPRDEQYV.

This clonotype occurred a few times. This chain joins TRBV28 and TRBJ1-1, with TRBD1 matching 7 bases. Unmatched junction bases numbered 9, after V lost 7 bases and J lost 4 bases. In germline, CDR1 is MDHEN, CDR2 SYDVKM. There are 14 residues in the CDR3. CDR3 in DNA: TGTGCCAGCACCCTGACAGGGAGGAGCACTGAAGCTTTCTTT. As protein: CASTLTGRSTEAFF. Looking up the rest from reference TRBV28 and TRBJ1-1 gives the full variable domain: DVKVTQSSRYLVKRTGEKVFLECVQDMDHENMFWYRQDPGLGLRLIYFSYDVKMKEKGDIPEGYSVSREKKERFSLILESASTNQTSMYLCASTLTGRSTEAFFGQGTRLTVV.

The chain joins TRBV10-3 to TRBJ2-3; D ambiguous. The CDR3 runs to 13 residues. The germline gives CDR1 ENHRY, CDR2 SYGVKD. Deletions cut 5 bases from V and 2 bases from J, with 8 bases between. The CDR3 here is CAISNPPTDTQYF. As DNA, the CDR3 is TGTGCCATCAGTAACCCTCCCACAGATACGCAGTATTTT.